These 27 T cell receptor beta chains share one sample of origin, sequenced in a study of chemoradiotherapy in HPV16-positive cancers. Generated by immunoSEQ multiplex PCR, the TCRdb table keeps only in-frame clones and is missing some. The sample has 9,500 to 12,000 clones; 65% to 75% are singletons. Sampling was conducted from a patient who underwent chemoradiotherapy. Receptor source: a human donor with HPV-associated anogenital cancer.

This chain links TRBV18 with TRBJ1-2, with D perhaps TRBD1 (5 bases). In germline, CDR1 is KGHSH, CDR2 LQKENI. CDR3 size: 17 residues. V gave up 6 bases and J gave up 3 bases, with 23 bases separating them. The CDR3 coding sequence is TGTGCCAGCTCCACCGCCGGGACGCAAGCTTGGGACTATGGCTACACCTTC. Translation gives CASSTAGTQAWDYGYTF.

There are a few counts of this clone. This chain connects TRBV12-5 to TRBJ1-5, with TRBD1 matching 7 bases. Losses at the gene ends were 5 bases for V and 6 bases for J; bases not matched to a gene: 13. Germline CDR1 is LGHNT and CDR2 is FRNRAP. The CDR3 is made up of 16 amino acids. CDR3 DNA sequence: TGTGCTAGTGGTCCCAACAGGGGCGGGGTAGGTCAGCCCCAGCATTTT. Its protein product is CASGPNRGGVGQPQHF.

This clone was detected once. CDR3 bases: TGTGCCAGCAGACCCATCAGGGGGGCTGGAAACACCATATATTTT. As protein: CASRPIRGAGNTIYF. The chain combines TRBV2 with TRBJ1-3; 7 nucleotides match TRBD1. The CDR3 is 15 amino acids. Germline CDR1 and CDR2: SNHLY and FYNNEI. V shed 6 bases and J 2 bases; nucleotides not matched to a gene: 7.

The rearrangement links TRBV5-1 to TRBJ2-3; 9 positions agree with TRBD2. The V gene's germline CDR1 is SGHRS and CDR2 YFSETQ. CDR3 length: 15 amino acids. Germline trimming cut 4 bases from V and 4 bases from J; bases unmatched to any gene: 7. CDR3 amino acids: CASSALAGDADTQYF. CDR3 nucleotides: TGCGCCAGCAGCGCTTTAGCGGGGGACGCAGATACGCAGTATTTT.

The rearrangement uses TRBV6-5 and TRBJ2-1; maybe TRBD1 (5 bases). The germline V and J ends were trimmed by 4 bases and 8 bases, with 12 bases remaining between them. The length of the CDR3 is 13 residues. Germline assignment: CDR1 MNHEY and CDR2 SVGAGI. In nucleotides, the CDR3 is TGTGCCAGCAGTTCGACTCTAGGGGATGAGCAGTTCTTC. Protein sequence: CASSSTLGDEQFF.

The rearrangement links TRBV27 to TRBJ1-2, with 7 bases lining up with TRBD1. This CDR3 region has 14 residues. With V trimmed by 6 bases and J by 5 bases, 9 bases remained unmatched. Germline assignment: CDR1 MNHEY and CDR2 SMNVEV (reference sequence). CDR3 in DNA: TGTGCCAGCAGGGGGTCTGACAGGGCGTATGGCTACACCTTC. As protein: CASRGSDRAYGYTF.

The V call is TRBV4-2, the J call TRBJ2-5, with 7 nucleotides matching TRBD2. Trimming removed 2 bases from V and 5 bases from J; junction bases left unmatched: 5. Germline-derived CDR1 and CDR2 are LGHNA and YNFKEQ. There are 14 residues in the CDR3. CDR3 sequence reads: CASSQTTSSETQYF. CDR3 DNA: TGTGCCAGCAGCCAAACGACTAGCTCCGAGACCCAGTACTTC.

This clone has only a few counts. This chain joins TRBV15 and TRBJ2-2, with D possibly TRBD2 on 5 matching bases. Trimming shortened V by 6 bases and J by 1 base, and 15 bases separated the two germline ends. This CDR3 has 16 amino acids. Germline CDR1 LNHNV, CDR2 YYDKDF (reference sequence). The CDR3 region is CATRGREIVNTGELFF. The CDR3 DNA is TGTGCCACCAGAGGACGGGAAATCGTGAACACCGGGGAGCTGTTTTTT.

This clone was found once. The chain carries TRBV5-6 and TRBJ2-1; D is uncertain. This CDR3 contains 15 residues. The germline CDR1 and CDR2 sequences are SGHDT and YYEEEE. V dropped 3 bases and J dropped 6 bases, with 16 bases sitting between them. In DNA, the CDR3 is TGTGCCAGCAGCTCCGACAAGGCTCCTCGCAATGAGCAGTTCTTC. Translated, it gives CASSSDKAPRNEQFF.

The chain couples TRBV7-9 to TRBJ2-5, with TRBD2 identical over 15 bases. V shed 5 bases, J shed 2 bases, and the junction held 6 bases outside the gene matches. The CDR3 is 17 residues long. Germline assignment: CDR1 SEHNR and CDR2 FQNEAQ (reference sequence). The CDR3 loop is CASSGGLAGGPQETQYF. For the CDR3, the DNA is TGTGCCAGCAGCGGAGGACTAGCGGGAGGGCCTCAAGAGACCCAGTACTTC.

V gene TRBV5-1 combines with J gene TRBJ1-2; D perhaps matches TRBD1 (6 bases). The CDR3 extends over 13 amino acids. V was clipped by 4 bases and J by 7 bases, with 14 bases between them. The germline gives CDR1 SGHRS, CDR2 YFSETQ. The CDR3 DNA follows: TGCGCCAGCAGCACCACACAGGGCCCTGGCTACACCTTC. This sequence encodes CASSTTQGPGYTF.

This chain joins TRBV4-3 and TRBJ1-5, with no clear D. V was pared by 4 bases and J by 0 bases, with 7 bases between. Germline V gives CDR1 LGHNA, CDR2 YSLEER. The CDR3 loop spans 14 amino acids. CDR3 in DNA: TGCGCCAGCAGCCCCGATTATAGCAATCAGCCCCAGCATTTT. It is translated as CASSPDYSNQPQHF.

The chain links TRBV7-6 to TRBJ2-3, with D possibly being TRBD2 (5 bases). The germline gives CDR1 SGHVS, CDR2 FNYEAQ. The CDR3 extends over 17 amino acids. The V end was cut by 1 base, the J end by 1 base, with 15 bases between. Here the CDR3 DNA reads TGTGCCAGCAGCTTAGGGACTGGTCTCACCGGCACAGATACGCAGTATTTT. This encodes CASSLGTGLTGTDTQYF. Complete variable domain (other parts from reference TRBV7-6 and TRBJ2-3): GAGVSQSPRYKVTKRGQDVALRCDPISGHVSLYWYRQALGQGPEFLTYFNYEAQQDKSGLPNDRFSAERPEGSISTLTIQRTEQRDSAMYRCASSLGTGLTGTDTQYFGPGTRLTVL.

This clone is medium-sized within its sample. CDR3 amino acids: CASSLEGERPETEAFF. The DNA of the CDR3 is TGTGCCAGCAGCTTAGAAGGGGAGAGACCGGAGACTGAAGCTTTCTTT. The J gene is TRBJ1-1, the V gene TRBV7-9; D may be TRBD1 (5 bases). V was shortened by 1 base and J by 5 bases, with 17 bases between the two germline ends. CDR1 is SEHNR and CDR2 is FQNEAQ in the germline V gene (reference sequence). The CDR3 loop spans 16 amino acids.

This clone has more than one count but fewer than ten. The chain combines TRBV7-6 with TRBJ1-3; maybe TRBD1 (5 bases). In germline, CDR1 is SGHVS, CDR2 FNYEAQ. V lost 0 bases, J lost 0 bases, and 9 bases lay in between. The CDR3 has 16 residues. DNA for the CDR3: TGTGCCAGCAGCTTAGCGGGGCAGAGCTCTGGAAACACCATATATTTT. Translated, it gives CASSLAGQSSGNTIYF. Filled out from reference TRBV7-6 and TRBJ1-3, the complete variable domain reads GAGVSQSPRYKVTKRGQDVALRCDPISGHVSLYWYRQALGQGPEFLTYFNYEAQQDKSGLPNDRFSAERPEGSISTLTIQRTEQRDSAMYRCASSLAGQSSGNTIYFGEGSWLTVV.

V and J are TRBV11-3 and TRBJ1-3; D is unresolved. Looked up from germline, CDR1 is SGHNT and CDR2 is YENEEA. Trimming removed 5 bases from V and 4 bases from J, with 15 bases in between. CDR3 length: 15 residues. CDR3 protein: CASSHESRIGNTIYF. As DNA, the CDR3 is TGTGCCAGCAGCCACGAGAGTCGGATCGGAAACACCATATATTTT.

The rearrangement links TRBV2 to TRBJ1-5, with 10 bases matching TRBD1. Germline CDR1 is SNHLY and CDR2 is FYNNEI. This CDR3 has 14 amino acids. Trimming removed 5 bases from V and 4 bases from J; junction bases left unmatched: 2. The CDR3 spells CASSWTGGNQPQHF. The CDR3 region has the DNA TGTGCCAGCAGTTGGACAGGGGGAAATCAGCCCCAGCATTTT. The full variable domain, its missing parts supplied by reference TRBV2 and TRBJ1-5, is EPEVTQTPSHQVTQMGQEVILRCVPISNHLYFYWYRQILGQKVEFLVSFYNNEISEKSEIFDDQFSVERPDGSNFTLKIRSTKLEDSAMYFCASSWTGGNQPQHFGDGTRLSIL.

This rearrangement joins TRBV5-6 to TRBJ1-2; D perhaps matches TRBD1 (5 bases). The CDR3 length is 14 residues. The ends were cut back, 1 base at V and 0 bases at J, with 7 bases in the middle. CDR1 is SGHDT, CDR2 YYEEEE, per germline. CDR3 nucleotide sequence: TGTGCCAGCAGCTTGACAGGCCCTAACTATGGCTACACCTTC. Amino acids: CASSLTGPNYGYTF.

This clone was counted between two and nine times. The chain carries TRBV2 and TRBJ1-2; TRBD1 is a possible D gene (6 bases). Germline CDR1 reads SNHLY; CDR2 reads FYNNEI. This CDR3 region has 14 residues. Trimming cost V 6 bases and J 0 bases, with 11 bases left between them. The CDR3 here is CASSLDRPNYGYTF. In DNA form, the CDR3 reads TGTGCCAGCAGCCTGGACAGACCTAACTATGGCTACACCTTC. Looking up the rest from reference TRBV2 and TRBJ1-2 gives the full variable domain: EPEVTQTPSHQVTQMGQEVILRCVPISNHLYFYWYRQILGQKVEFLVSFYNNEISEKSEIFDDQFSVERPDGSNFTLKIRSTKLEDSAMYFCASSLDRPNYGYTFGSGTRLTVV.

The CDR3, as DNA: TGTGCCAGCTCAAGGGACAGAGAGAACACTGAAGCTTTCTTT. Its protein product is CASSRDRENTEAFF. This sequence joins TRBV18 and TRBJ1-1, with 7 bases aligning to TRBD1. The germline CDR1 and CDR2 sequences are KGHSH and LQKENI. The junction had 4 bases not matched to a gene; V was cut back by 5 bases and J by 1 base. The CDR3 runs 14 residues.

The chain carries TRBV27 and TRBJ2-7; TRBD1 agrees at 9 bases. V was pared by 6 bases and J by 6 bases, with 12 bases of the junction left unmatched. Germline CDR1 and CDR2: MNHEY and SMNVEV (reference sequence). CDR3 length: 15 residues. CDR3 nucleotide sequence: TGTGCCAGCAGGGAACACGTGGGGACAGGGCCCGAGCAGTACGTC. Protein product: CASREHVGTGPEQYV.

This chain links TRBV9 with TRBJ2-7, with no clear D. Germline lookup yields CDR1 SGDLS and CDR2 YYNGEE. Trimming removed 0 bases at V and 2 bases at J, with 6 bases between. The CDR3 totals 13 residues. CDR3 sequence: CASSVGIAYEQYF. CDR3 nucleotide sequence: TGTGCCAGCAGCGTAGGGATAGCCTACGAGCAGTACTTC.

The CDR3 region is CASSLALGLAGFSYEQYF. As DNA, the CDR3 is TGTGCCAGCAGCTTGGCCTTAGGACTAGCGGGATTCTCCTACGAGCAGTACTTC. V gene TRBV5-4 combines with J gene TRBJ2-7, with 12 bases matching TRBD2. Germline-derived CDR1 and CDR2 are SGHNT and YYREEE (reference sequence). Trimming cost V 0 bases and J 0 bases; bases outside gene matches: 7. This CDR3 has 18 amino acids.

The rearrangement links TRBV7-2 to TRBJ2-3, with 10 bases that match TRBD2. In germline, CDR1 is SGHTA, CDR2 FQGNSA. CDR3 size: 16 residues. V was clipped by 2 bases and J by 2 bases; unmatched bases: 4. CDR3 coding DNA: TGTGCCAGCAGCTTAAGGAGCGGGGGGGCCACAGATACGCAGTATTTT. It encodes CASSLRSGGATDTQYF. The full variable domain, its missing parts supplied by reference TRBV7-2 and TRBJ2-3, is GAGVSQSPSNKVTEKGKDVELRCDPISGHTALYWYRQSLGQGLEFLIYFQGNSAPDKSGLPSDRFSAERTGGSVSTLTIQRTQQEDSAVYLCASSLRSGGATDTQYFGPGTRLTVL.

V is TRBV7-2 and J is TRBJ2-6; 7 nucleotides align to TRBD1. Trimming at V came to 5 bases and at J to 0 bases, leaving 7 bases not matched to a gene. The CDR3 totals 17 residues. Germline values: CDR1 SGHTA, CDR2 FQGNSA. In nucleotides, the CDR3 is TGTGCCAGCAGCCAACAGGGGTCTACCTCTGGGGCCAACGTCCTGACTTTC. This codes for CASSQQGSTSGANVLTF.

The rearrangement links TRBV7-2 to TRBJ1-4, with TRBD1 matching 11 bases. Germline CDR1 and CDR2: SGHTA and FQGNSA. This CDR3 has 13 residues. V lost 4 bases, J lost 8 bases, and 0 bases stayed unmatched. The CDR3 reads CASSWDRGEKLFF. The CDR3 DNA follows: TGTGCCAGCAGCTGGGACAGGGGGGAAAAACTGTTTTTT. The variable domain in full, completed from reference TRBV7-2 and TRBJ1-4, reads GAGVSQSPSNKVTEKGKDVELRCDPISGHTALYWYRQSLGQGLEFLIYFQGNSAPDKSGLPSDRFSAERTGGSVSTLTIQRTQQEDSAVYLCASSWDRGEKLFFGSGTQLSVL.

The CDR3 DNA sequence: TGTGCCAGCAGCGAAACCTCGGGACAGGTGGTCACCGGGGAGCTGTTTTTT. Amino acid sequence: CASSETSGQVVTGELFF. V gene TRBV9 combines with J gene TRBJ2-2; 8 bases agree with TRBD1. This CDR3 is built from 17 residues. Germline CDR1 and CDR2: SGDLS and YYNGEE. J was trimmed by 4 bases and V by 3 bases; bases with no gene match: 11.